The subject of this entry is one T cell receptor beta chain. The antigen is undetermined. The entry originates in a study of glioma-infiltrating T cells after dendritic cell vaccination. Study overall: Dendritic cell vaccine was injected intradermally three times, biweekly.

Primers: 60 V beta forward and 13 J beta reverse. Assay: immunoSEQ multiplex PCR; the TCRdb copy retains only in-frame clones and omits some. The table lists 90,000 to 110,000 clones, nearly 90% of them singletons. As for time point: after dendritic cell vaccination, including at tumor progression/relapse. Whole-study findings and limits: The cohort had few patients with full blood and tumor sets. TCR clonality showed no direct relationship with survival.

CDR1 SNHLY and CDR2 FYNNEI come from the germline V gene. This CDR3 has 16 amino acids. Trimming removed 5 bases from V and 2 bases from J; junction bases left unmatched: 7. The starting material was blood, obtained after dendritic cell vaccination. This chain uses TRBV2 with TRBJ2-5, with 11 nucleotides matching TRBD2. The TCR sequence derives from a human donor with glioblastoma. CDR3 nucleotides: TGTGCCAGCAGTCCGGGACTAGCGGCAGTACAAGAGACCCAGTACTTC. Its translation: CASSPGLAAVQETQYF.